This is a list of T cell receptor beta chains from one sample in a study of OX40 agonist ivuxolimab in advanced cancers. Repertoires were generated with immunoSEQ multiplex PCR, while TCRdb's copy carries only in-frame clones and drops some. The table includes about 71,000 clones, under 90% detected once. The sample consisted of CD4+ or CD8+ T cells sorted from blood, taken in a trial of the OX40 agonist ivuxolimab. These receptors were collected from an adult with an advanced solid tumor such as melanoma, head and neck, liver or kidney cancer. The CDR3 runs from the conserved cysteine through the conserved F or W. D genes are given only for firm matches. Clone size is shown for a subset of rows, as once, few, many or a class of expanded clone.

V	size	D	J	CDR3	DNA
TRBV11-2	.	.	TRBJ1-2	CASSPSSGGNYGYTF	TGTGCCAGCAGCCCCTCTTCGGGAGGGAACTATGGCTACACCTTC
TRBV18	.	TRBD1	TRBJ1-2	CASSLTGRYGYTF	TGTGCCAGCTCACTGACAGGGCGCTATGGCTACACCTTC
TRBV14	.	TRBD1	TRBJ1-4	CASSQGQGSEKLFF	TGTGCCAGCAGCCAAGGACAGGGGAGTGAAAAACTGTTTTTT
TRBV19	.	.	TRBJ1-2	CASSPPDSLHGYTF	TGTGCCAGTAGTCCCCCAGACAGTCTGCATGGCTACACCTTC
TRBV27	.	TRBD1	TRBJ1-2	CASSLGGQGTYGYTF	TGTGCCAGCAGTTTGGGAGGACAGGGGACGTATGGCTACACCTTC
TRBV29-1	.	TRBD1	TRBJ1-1	CSGGDSLNTEAFF	TGCAGCGGGGGGGACAGCTTGAACACTGAAGCTTTCTTT
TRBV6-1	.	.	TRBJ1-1	CASSVDLNTEAFF	TGTGCCAGCAGTGTAGACCTGAACACTGAAGCTTTCTTT
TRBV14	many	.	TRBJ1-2	CASSRMLGANYGYTF	TGTGCCAGCAGCCGCATGTTAGGAGCTAACTATGGCTACACCTTC
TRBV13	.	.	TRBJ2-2	CASSFHTGELFF	TGTGCCAGCAGCTTCCACACCGGGGAGCTGTTTTTT
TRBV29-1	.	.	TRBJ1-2	CSVVQGSGNYGYTF	TGCAGCGTCGTTCAGGGTAGTGGGAACTATGGCTACACCTTC
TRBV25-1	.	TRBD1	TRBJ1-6	CASSPPSGQGRPLHF	TGTGCCAGCAGTCCCCCCTCGGGACAGGGGAGGCCCCTCCACTTT
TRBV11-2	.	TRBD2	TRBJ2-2	CASSLVVLAGLTGELFF	TGTGCCAGCAGCTTAGTTGTCCTAGCGGGACTCACCGGGGAGCTGTTTTTT
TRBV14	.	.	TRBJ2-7	CASSHLVYEQYF	TGTGCCAGCAGCCACCTAGTTTACGAGCAGTACTTC
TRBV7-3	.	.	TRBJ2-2	CASSLTPSNTGELFF	TGTGCCAGCAGCTTAACGCCTAGTAACACCGGGGAGCTGTTTTTT
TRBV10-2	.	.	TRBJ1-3	CASSGDGGNTIYF	TGCGCCAGCAGTGGGGACGGTGGAAACACCATATATTTT
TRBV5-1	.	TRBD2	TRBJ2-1	CASSETSGGAFEQFF	TGCGCCAGCAGCGAAACTAGCGGGGGGGCCTTTGAGCAGTTCTTC
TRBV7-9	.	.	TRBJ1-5	CASSLGTSSNQPQHF	TGTGCCAGCAGCTTAGGGACATCAAGCAATCAGCCCCAGCATTTT
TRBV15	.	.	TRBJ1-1	CATSRARLLNTEAFF	TGTGCCACCAGCAGGGCCAGACTATTGAACACTGAAGCTTTCTTT
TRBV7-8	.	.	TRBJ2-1	CASSATTRSSYNEQFF	TGTGCCAGCAGCGCCACGACGCGGAGCTCCTACAATGAGCAGTTCTTC
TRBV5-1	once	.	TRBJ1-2	CASSLGGIYDGYTF	TGCGCCAGCAGCTTGGGAGGGATTTATGATGGCTACACCTTC
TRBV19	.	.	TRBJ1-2	CASSVSGQSNYGYTF	TGTGCCAGTAGTGTATCGGGTCAGTCTAACTATGGCTACACCTTC
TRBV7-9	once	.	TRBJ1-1	CASDVQVNTEAFF	TGTGCCAGCGACGTACAAGTGAACACTGAAGCTTTCTTT
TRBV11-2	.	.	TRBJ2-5	CASGWNPQETQYF	TGTGCCAGCGGGTGGAACCCGCAAGAGACCCAGTACTTC
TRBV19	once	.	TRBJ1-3	CASTLGAGNTIYF	TGTGCCAGTACCCTCGGGGCTGGAAACACCATATATTTT
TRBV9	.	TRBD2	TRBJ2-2	CASSVTSGSITGELFF	TGTGCCAGCAGCGTAACTAGCGGGAGTATCACCGGGGAGCTGTTTTTT
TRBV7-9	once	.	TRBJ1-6	CASSLGANNSPLHF	TGTGCCAGCAGCTTAGGGGCTAATAATTCACCCCTCCACTTT
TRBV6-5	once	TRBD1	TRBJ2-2	CATRTGGVVTGELFF	TGTGCCACCAGGACAGGGGGCGTAGTCACCGGGGAGCTGTTTTTT
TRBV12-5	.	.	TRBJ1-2	CASGFGSIGSGYTF	TGTGCTAGTGGTTTCGGGTCCATCGGCAGTGGCTACACCTTC
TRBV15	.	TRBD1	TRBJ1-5	CATSRIRQGGQPQHF	TGTGCCACCAGCAGAATCCGACAGGGAGGTCAGCCCCAGCATTTT
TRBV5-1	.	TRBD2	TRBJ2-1	CASSFMTSGTYNEQFF	TGCGCCAGCAGCTTCATGACTAGCGGCACCTACAATGAGCAGTTCTTC
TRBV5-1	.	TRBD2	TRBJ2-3	CASKDVSGTHTDTQYF	TGCGCCAGCAAGGATGTCAGCGGGACCCACACAGATACGCAGTATTTT
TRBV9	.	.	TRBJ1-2	CASSVGQEGYGYTF	TGTGCCAGCAGCGTAGGGCAGGAGGGCTATGGCTACACCTTC
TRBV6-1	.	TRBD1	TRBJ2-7	CASRRDSSSYEQYF	TGTGCCAGCAGACGGGACAGCAGCTCCTACGAGCAGTACTTC
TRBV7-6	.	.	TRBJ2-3	CASSLALTGRDTQYF	TGTGCCAGCAGCTTAGCATTGACGGGGCGTGATACGCAGTATTTT
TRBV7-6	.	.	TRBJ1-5	CASSSTGPNQPQHF	TGTGCCAGCAGCTCGACAGGCCCCAATCAGCCCCAGCATTTT
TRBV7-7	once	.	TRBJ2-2	CASSLRSGPGELFF	TGTGCCAGCAGCTTAAGGTCAGGACCCGGGGAGCTGTTTTTT
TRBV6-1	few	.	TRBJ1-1	CASSENGYRLNTEAFF	TGTGCCAGCAGTGAAAACGGGTACAGATTGAACACTGAAGCTTTCTTT
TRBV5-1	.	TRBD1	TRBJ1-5	CASSPGQFSNQPQHF	TGCGCCAGCAGTCCGGGACAGTTTAGCAATCAGCCCCAGCATTTT
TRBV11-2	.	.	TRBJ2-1	CASSLMGGEQFF	TGTGCCAGCAGCCTCATGGGAGGCGAGCAGTTCTTC
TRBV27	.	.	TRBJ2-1	CASSLYLAPYNEQFF	TGTGCCAGCAGTCTTTATCTAGCGCCTTACAATGAGCAGTTCTTC
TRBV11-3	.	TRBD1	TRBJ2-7	CASSFRGTGAYEQYF	TGTGCCAGCAGCTTTAGGGGGACAGGGGCCTACGAGCAGTACTTC
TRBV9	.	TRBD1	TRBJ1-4	CASSAGTVEKLFF	TGTGCCAGCAGCGCCGGGACAGTCGAAAAACTGTTTTTT
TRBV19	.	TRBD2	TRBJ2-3	CASSIGLAGGRDTQYF	TGTGCCAGTAGTATAGGTCTAGCGGGAGGGCGAGATACGCAGTATTTT
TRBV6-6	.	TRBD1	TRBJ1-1	CASRPRQGGEAFF	TGTGCCAGCAGACCACGACAGGGTGGGGAAGCTTTCTTT